Below, one TCR beta chain is given with its context. The antigen remains undetermined. Trimming cost V 3 bases and J 7 bases, with 12 bases left between them. CDR3 length: 13 amino acids. CDR1 is MNHEY, CDR2 SMNVEV, per germline (reference sequence). Amplified TCR beta CDR3 regions derived from RNA transcripts. First-round RT-PCR targeting the TCR CDR3 was performed with the HTBI primer set. TCRdb passed the multiplex PCR reads through MiXCR, listing each CDR3 protein once. The table lists about 610,000 distinct CDR3 sequences, more than 45% of them singletons. The data stem from a study of T cells in Graves' hyperthyroidism and ophthalmopathy. Broader study findings: Blood shared most expanded thyroid clonotypes above 0.001.

The sequence was collected from a woman younger than 30 with Graves' hyperthyroidism. Sample: peripheral blood or thyroid tissue (not recorded which). The chain combines TRBV27 with TRBJ1-2, with a possible D match to TRBD1 (5 bases). The CDR3 nucleotides are TGTGCCAGCAGTTTTCAGGGATCCTGTGGCTACACCTTC. It encodes CASSFQGSCGYTF.